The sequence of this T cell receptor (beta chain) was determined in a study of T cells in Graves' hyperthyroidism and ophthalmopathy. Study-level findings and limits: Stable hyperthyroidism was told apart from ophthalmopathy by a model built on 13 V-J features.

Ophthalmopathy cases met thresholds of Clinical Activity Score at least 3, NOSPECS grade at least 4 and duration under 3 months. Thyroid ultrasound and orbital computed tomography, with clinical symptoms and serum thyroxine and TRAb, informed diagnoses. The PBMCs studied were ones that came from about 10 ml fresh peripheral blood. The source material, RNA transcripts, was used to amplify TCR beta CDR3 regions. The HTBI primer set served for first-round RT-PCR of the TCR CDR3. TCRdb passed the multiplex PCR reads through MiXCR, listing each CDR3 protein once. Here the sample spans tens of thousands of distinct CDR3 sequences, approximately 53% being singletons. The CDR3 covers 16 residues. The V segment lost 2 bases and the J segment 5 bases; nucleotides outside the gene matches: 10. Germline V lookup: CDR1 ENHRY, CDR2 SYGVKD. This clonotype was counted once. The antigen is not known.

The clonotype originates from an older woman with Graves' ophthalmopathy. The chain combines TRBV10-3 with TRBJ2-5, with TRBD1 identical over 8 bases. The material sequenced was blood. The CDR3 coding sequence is TGTGCCATCAGTGAGCTCGGGGCAGGGGGCGGGGAGACCCAGTACTTC. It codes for CAISELGAGGGETQYF.